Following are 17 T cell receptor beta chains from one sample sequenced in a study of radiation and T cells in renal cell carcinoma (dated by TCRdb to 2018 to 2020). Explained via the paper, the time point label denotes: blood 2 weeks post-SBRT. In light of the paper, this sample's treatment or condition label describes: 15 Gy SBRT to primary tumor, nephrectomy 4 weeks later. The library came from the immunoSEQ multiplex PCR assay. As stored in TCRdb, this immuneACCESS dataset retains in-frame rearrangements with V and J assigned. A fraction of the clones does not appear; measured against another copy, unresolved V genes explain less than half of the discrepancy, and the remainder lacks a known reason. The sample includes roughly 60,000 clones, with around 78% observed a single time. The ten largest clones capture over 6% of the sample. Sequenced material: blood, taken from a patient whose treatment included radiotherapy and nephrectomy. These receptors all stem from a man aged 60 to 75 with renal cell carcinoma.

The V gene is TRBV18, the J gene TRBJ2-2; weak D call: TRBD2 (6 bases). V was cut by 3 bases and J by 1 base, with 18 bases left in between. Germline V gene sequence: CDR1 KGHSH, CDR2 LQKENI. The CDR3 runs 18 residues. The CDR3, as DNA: TGTGCCAGCTCACCGTCGTCGGGGGATCGCCTGAACACCGGGGAGCTGTTTTTT. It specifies CASSPSSGDRLNTGELFF.

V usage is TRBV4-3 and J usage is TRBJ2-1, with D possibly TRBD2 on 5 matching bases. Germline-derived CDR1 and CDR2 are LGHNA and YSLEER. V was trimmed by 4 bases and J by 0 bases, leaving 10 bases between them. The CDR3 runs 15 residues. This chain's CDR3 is CASSLEGSSYNEQFF. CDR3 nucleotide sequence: TGCGCCAGCAGCCTTGAAGGGAGCTCCTACAATGAGCAGTTCTTC.

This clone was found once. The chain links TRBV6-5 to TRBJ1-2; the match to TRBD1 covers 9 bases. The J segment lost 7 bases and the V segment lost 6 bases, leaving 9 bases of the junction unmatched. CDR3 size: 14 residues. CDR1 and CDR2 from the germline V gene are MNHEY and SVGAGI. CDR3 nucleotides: TGTGCCAGCAGAGACACAGGGGGCGGTATTGGCTACACCTTC. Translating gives CASRDTGGGIGYTF.

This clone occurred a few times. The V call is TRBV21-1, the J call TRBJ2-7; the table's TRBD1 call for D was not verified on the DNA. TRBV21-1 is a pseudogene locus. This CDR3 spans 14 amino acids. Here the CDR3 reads CASSKGTGPDEQYV. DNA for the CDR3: TGTGCCAGCAGCAAAGGGACAGGTCCCGACGAGCAGTACGTC.

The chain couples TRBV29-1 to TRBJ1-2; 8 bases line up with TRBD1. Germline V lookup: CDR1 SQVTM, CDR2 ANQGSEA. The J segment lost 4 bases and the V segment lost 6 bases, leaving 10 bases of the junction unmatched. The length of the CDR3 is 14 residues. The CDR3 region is CSVERTGSSYGYTF. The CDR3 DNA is TGCAGCGTCGAGAGGACAGGGTCCTCCTATGGCTACACCTTC.

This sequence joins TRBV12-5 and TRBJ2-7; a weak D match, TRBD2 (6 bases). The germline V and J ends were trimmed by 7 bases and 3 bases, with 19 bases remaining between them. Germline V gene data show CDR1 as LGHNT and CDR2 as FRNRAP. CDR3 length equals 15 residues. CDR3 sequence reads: CASAQTVGGLYEQYV. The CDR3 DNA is TGTGCTAGTGCCCAAACCGTGGGGGGTCTCTACGAGCAGTACGTC.

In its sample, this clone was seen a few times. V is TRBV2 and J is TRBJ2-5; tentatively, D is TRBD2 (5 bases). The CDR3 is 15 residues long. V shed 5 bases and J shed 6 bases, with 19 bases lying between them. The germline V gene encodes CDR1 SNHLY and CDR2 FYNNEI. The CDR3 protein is CASSLDSGAVQTQYF. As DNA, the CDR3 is TGTGCCAGCAGTTTGGACTCAGGTGCGGTGCAGACCCAGTACTTC.

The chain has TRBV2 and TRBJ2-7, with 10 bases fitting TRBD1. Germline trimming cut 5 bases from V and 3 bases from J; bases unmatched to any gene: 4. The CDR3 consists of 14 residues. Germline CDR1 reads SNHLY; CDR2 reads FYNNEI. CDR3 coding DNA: TGTGCCAGCAGTTCCGGGACAGGGGACTACGAGCAGTACTTC. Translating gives CASSSGTGDYEQYF.

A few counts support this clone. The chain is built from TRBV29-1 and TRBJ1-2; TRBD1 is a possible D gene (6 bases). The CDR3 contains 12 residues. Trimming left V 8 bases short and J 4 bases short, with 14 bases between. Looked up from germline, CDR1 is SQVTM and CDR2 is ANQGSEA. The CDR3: CSIRTGIYGYTF. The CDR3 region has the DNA TGCAGCATACGAACAGGGATCTATGGCTACACCTTC.

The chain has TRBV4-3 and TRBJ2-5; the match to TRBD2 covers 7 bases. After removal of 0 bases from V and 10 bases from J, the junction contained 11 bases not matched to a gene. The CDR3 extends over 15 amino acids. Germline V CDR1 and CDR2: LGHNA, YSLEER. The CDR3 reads CASSQDIGPREDQYF. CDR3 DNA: TGCGCCAGCAGCCAAGATATTGGGCCCCGGGAGGACCAGTACTTC.

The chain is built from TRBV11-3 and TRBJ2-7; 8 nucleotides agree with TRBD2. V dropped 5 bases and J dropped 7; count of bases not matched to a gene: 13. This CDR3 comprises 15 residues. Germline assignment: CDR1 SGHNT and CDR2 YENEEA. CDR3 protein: CASSGRGGFGYEQYV. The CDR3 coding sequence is TGTGCCAGCAGCGGTCGGGGGGGTTTCGGGTATGAGCAGTACGTC.

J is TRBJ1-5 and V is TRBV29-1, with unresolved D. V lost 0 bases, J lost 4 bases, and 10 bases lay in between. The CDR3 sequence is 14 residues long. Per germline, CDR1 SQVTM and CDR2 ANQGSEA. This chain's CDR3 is CSVEDDSGNQPQHF. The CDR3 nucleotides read TGCAGCGTTGAAGATGACTCCGGGAATCAGCCCCAGCATTTT.

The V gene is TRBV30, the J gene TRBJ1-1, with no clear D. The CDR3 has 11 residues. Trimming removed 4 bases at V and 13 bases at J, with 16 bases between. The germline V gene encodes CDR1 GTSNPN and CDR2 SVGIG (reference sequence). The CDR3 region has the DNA TGTGCCTGGATGTTCGACGGTGCCGGTTTCTTT. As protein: CAWMFDGAGFF.

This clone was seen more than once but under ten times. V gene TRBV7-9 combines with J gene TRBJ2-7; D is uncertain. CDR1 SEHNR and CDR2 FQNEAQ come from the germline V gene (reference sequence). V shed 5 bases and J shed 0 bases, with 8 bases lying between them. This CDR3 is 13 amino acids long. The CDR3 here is CASSPQSSYEQYF. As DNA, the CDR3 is TGTGCCAGCAGCCCACAGAGCTCCTACGAGCAGTACTTC.

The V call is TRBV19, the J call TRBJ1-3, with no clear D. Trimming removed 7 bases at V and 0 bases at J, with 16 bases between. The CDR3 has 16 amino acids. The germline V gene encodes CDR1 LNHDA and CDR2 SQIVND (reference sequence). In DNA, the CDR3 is TGTGCCAGTATCGTCGTCGGCGGAAACTCTGGAAACACCATATATTTT. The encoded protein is CASIVVGGNSGNTIYF.

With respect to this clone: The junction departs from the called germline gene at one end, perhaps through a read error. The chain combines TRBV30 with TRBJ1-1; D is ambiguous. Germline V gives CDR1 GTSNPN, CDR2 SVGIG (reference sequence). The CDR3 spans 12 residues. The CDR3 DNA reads TGTGCCTGGAGTTCAATGAAAACTGAAGCTTTCTTT. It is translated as CAWSSMKTEAFF.

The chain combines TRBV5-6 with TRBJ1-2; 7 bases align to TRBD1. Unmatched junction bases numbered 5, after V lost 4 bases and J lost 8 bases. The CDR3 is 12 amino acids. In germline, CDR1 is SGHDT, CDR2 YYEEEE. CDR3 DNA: TGTGCCAGCAGCCTGGACAGGAGGGGCTACACCTTC. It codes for CASSLDRRGYTF.